Following are 14 T cell receptor beta chains from one sample sequenced in a study of blood T cell repertoires in COVID-19 (dated by TCRdb to about 2020). Library prep was done by the immunoSEQ multiplex PCR assay. Imported from immuneACCESS, the table was reduced by TCRdb to in-frame sequences with V and J called. These copies leave out some clones; in studies compared against another copy, an unresolved V gene accounts for under half, and the cause of the remainder is not known. The sample includes about 170,000 clones, with around 90% observed a single time. In total, the top ten clones hold more than 2% of the sample. Sequences were obtained from peripheral blood. The source of these receptors is a man aged 45 to 65 who had recovered from COVID-19.

This sequence joins TRBV3-1 (or the pseudogene TRBV3-2) and TRBJ1-2; D call uncertain. This CDR3 comprises 16 residues. Germline-derived CDR1 and CDR2 are LGHDT and YNNKEL (reference sequence). The V end lost 2 bases, the J end lost 0 bases, and 13 bases lay between the germline ends. CDR3 region: CASSQRSRASNYGYTF. Here the CDR3 DNA reads TGTGCCAGCAGCCAAAGGTCGAGGGCTTCTAACTATGGCTACACCTTC.

The V gene is TRBV19, the J gene TRBJ1-2; D is perhaps TRBD1 (6 bases). CDR1 is LNHDA, CDR2 SQIVND, per germline (reference sequence). V lost 3 bases and J lost 2, with 10 bases in between. The length of the CDR3 is 14 residues. The CDR3 DNA follows: TGTGCCAGTAGTATCCTTGACAGGAACTATGGCTACACCTTC. Amino acids: CASSILDRNYGYTF.

The chain couples TRBV18 to TRBJ2-5; the D is unclear. This CDR3 contains 13 residues. The germline CDR1 and CDR2 sequences are KGHSH and LQKENI. The ends were cut back, 2 bases at V and 1 base at J, with 5 bases in the middle. The DNA for the CDR3 is TGTGCCAGCTCACCAACAATCCAAGAGACCCAGTACTTC. Protein product: CASSPTIQETQYF.

V usage is TRBV7-9 and J usage is TRBJ2-7; D perhaps matches TRBD2 (5 bases). The germline V gene encodes CDR1 SEHNR and CDR2 FQNEAQ (reference sequence). V was trimmed by 3 bases and J by 1 base, leaving 10 bases between them. CDR3 length: 14 amino acids. CDR3 loop: CASSLSGWSYEQYF. Written as DNA, the CDR3 is TGTGCCAGCAGCTTGTCGGGGTGGTCCTACGAGCAGTACTTC.

V gene TRBV19 combines with J gene TRBJ2-2, with a tentative D call TRBD2 (6 bases). The germline V and J ends were trimmed by 1 base and 6 bases, with 18 bases remaining between them. Germline V gene sequence: CDR1 LNHDA, CDR2 SQIVND (reference sequence). The CDR3 loop spans 17 amino acids. CDR3 coding DNA: TGTGCCAGTAGTATAGCACGAGGGTTTAGCGGCTCCGGGGAGCTGTTTTTT. Its translation: CASSIARGFSGSGELFF.

This chain links TRBV9 with TRBJ1-2, with 7 bases aligning to TRBD1. The CDR3 totals 15 residues. In germline, CDR1 is SGDLS, CDR2 YYNGEE. After removal of 3 bases from V and 4 bases from J, the junction contained 9 bases not matched to a gene. This CDR3 reads CASSERGGAGYGYTF. CDR3 nucleotide sequence: TGTGCCAGCAGCGAGAGAGGGGGCGCAGGCTATGGCTACACCTTC. Full variable domain (missing parts from reference TRBV9 and TRBJ1-2): DSGVTQTPKHLITATGQRVTLRCSPRSGDLSVYWYQQSLDQGLQFLIQYYNGEERAKGNILERFSAQQFPDLHSELNLSSLELGDSALYFCASSERGGAGYGYTFGSGTRLTVV.

J is TRBJ1-5 and V is TRBV7-9; 9 nucleotides match TRBD1. V lost 5 bases to trimming and J lost 4 bases; unmatched junction nucleotides: 12. The CDR3 totals 17 residues. Germline values: CDR1 SEHNR, CDR2 FQNEAQ (reference sequence). The CDR3, as DNA: TGTGCCAGCAGCAACGAGGGACAGGGAGGAAAAAATCAGCCCCAGCATTTT. The encoded protein is CASSNEGQGGKNQPQHF.

This chain uses TRBV6-6 with TRBJ1-2; 7 bases are shared with TRBD1. V lost 7 bases, J lost 12 bases, and 17 bases stayed unmatched. The CDR3 is made up of 14 amino acids. CDR1 MNHNY and CDR2 SVGAGI come from the germline V gene (reference sequence). The CDR3 DNA sequence: TGTGCCAGCACCCCGGCCACCGGGACAGCAGCTAACACCTTC. Translated, it gives CASTPATGTAANTF.

The chain employs TRBV7-9 and TRBJ2-7; the D gene is possibly TRBD1 (6 bases). V lost 2 bases to trimming and J lost 2 bases, with 16 bases between them. CDR3 length: 16 residues. Germline lookup yields CDR1 SEHNR and CDR2 FQNEAQ (reference sequence). The CDR3 sequence: CASSLPTGHPAYEQYF. CDR3 coding DNA: TGTGCCAGCAGCTTACCAACGGGACACCCCGCCTACGAGCAGTACTTC.

This clone was seen only once. This chain connects TRBV7-9 to TRBJ1-5, with a possible D match to TRBD1 (5 bases). Trimming cost V 5 bases and J 3 bases, with 14 bases left between them. Germline V gene data show CDR1 as SEHNR and CDR2 as FQNEAQ (reference sequence). CDR3 length equals 15 residues. The CDR3, as DNA: TGTGCCAGCAGCCTCGTTGGGGGGACCAATCAGCCCCAGCATTTT. Its protein product is CASSLVGGTNQPQHF.

For the CDR3, the DNA is TGCGCCAGCAGCTTGGGGGCCCCGGGACAGGGTAATTACGAGCAGTACTTC. Its translation: CASSLGAPGQGNYEQYF. The chain uses TRBV5-1 and TRBJ2-7, with TRBD1 identical over 9 bases. This CDR3 region has 17 residues. CDR1 and CDR2 from the germline V gene are SGHRS and YFSETQ. Trimming took 0 bases from V and 4 from J; bases not matched to a gene: 11.

The chain uses TRBV2 and TRBJ1-1, with 10 nucleotides matching TRBD1. Per the germline V gene, CDR1 is SNHLY and CDR2 is FYNNEI. The junction had 8 bases not matched to a gene; V was cut back by 6 bases and J by 1 base. The CDR3 loop spans 16 amino acids. The CDR3: CASSKRTGGGNTEAFF. CDR3 bases: TGTGCCAGCAGCAAACGGACAGGGGGAGGGAACACTGAAGCTTTCTTT.

This clone was recorded only once. The chain joins TRBV7-6 to TRBJ2-5; 16 bases are a match to TRBD2. V trimming: 5 bases; J trimming: 0 bases; junction bases outside the gene matches: 6. The germline gives CDR1 SGHVS, CDR2 FNYEAQ. The CDR3 is 18 residues long. CDR3 sequence: CASSTGLAGGVYQETQYF. CDR3 bases: TGTGCCAGCAGCACGGGACTAGCGGGAGGGGTGTACCAAGAGACCCAGTACTTC.

This chain connects TRBV28 to TRBJ1-5, with a weak D call TRBD1 (5 bases). The CDR3 loop spans 12 amino acids. Trimming left V 10 bases short and J 6 bases short, with 13 bases between. Germline lookup yields CDR1 MDHEN and CDR2 SYDVKM. The CDR3 spells CAIQSGFQPQHF. CDR3 DNA sequence: TGTGCCATCCAATCAGGGTTTCAGCCCCAGCATTTT.